The sequence of this TCR beta chain was determined in a study of blood T cell repertoires in COVID-19. At the level of the study: T cells, B-cell-depleted T cells, or PBMCs provided the cDNA or gDNA that served as material.

Those who participated ranged in age from roughly 18 to 100 years and resided in 20 to 30 US areas. Resolution of symptoms, clearance, or two negative PCRs was present in recovered Cohort 3 donors. Authors' methods: By means of reference gene primer amplification, nucleated cell counts were estimated. The assay was immunoSEQ multiplex PCR, and TCRdb's table has in-frame clones only and misses some. The V and J calls and the clone size are those of that table, but D and trimming were determined from the DNA. The sample yields a few hundred thousand clones, 90% seen once. The trim removed 4 bases at V and 0 bases at J, leaving 10 bases unmatched. CDR1 is SGHTA and CDR2 is FQGNSA in the germline V gene. This CDR3 has 19 amino acids.

V is TRBV7-2 and J is TRBJ2-4; 12 nucleotides line up with TRBD2. This receptor was taken from a man aged 25-45 years who had recovered from COVID-19. Sequenced: PBMCs or T cells enriched from blood (not recorded which). The CDR3: CASSSRTSGNVLAKNIQYF. The CDR3 DNA follows: TGTGCCAGCAGCTCTCGGACTAGCGGGAACGTGCTAGCCAAAAACATTCAGTACTTC.